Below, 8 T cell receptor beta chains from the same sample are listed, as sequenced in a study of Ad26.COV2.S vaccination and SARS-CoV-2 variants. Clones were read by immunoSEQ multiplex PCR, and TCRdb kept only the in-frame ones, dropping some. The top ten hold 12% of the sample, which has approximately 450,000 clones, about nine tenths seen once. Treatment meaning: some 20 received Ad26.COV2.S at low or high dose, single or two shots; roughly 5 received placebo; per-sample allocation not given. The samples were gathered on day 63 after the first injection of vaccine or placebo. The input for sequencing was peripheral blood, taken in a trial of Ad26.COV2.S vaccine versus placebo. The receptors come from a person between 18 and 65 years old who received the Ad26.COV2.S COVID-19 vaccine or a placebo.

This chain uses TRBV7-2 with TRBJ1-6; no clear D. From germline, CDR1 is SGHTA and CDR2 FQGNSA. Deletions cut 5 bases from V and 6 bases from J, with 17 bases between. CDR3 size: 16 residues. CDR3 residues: CASSPNAGVRNSPLHF. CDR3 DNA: TGTGCCAGCAGCCCGAATGCCGGGGTTCGTAATTCACCCCTCCACTTT.

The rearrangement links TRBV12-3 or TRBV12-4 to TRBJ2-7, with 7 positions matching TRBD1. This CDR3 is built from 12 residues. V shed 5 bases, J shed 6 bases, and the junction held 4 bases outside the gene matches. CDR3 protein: CASSTGVTEQYF. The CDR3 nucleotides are TGTGCCAGCAGTACAGGGGTAACCGAGCAGTACTTC.

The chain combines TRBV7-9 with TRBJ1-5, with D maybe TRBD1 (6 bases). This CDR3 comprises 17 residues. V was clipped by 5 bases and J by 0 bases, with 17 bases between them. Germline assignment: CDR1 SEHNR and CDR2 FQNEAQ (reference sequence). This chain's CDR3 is CASSPPSDSYSNQPQHF. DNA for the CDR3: TGTGCCAGCAGCCCCCCCTCGGACAGCTATAGCAATCAGCCCCAGCATTTT.

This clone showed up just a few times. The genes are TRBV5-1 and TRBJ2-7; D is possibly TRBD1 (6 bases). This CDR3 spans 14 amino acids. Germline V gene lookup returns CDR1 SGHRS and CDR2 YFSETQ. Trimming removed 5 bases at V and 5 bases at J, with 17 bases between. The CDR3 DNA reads TGCGCCAGCAGTTTTACGGGACAAAGGAACGAGCAGTACTTC. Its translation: CASSFTGQRNEQYF.

CDR3 loop: CASRRSNEQFF. CDR3 in DNA: TGTGCCAGCAGGCGAAGTAATGAGCAGTTCTTC. J is TRBJ2-1 and V is TRBV7-9; D remains unclear. The V gene lost 6 bases and the J gene lost 7 bases, with 7 bases spanning the gap. The CDR3 has 11 amino acids. Germline V gene sequence: CDR1 SEHNR, CDR2 FQNEAQ (reference sequence). The complete variable domain, with remaining parts taken from reference TRBV7-9 and TRBJ2-1, reads DTGVSQNPRHKITKRGQNVTFRCDPISEHNRLYWYRQTLGQGPEFLTYFQNEAQLEKSRLLSDRFSAERPKGSFSTLEIQRTEQGDSAMYLCASRRSNEQFFGPGTRLTVL.

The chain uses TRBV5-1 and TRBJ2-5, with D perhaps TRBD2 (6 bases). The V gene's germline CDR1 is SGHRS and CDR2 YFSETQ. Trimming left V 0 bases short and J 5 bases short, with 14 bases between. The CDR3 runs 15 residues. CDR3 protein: CASSLGGGEGETQYF. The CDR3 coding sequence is TGCGCCAGCAGCTTGGGAGGAGGGGAAGGGGAGACCCAGTACTTC. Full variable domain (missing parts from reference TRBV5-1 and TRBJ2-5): KAGVTQTPRYLIKTRGQQVTLSCSPISGHRSVSWYQQTPGQGLQFLFEYFSETQRNKGNFPGRFSGRQFSNSRSEMNVSTLELGDSALYLCASSLGGGEGETQYFGPGTRLLVL.

Written as DNA, the CDR3 is TGTGCCAGCAGTTTTAGAGGACAGGGGCATAGCAATCAGCCCCAGCATTTT. It translates to CASSFRGQGHSNQPQHF. The V gene is TRBV28, the J gene TRBJ1-5; 9 bases align to TRBD1. There are 17 residues in the CDR3. Germline CDR1 MDHEN, CDR2 SYDVKM. Trimming at V came to 3 bases and at J to 0 bases, leaving 6 bases not matched to a gene.

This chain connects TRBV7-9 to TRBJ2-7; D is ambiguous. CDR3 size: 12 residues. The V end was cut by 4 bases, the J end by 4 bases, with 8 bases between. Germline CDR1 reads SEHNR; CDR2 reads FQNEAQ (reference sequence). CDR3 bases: TGTGCCAGCAGCTCACAAATTTACGAGCAGTACTTC. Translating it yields CASSSQIYEQYF.